The 5 T cell receptor beta chains listed next were all sequenced from one sample in a study of blood T cell repertoires in COVID-19. Some clones are missing from TCRdb's copy, which holds only in-frame ones; the method was immunoSEQ multiplex PCR. This table holds some 62,000 clones, 88% found once. Sequenced input: peripheral blood. The receptor set was obtained from a human donor in a cohort sampled during active COVID-19.

This sequence joins TRBV21-1 and TRBJ2-5; TRBD2, the table's D call, lacks a check against the DNA. TRBV21-1 is marked as a pseudogene. This CDR3 comprises 12 residues. CDR3: CASSSGQETQYF. The CDR3 coding sequence is TGTGCCAGCAGTAGCGGGCAAGAGACCCAGTACTTC.

The chain is built from TRBV9 and TRBJ2-1; D might be TRBD1 (6 bases). V was clipped by 3 bases and J by 9 bases, with 22 bases between them. This CDR3 has 16 residues. The germline V gene has CDR1 SGDLS and CDR2 YYNGEE. CDR3 sequence (DNA): TGTGCCAGCAGCGGGATAATTGGGGGCCTCGGCGGTGAGCAGTTCTTC. This encodes CASSGIIGGLGGEQFF.

The chain joins TRBV3-1 (or the pseudogene TRBV3-2) to TRBJ2-1, with D unresolved. There are 17 residues in the CDR3. V dropped 0 bases and J dropped 7 bases, with 19 bases sitting between them. Looked up from germline, CDR1 is LGHDT and CDR2 is YNNKEL (reference sequence). CDR3: CASSQEYSPRRSNEQFF. The CDR3 DNA sequence: TGTGCCAGCAGCCAAGAATACAGCCCCCGCCGGTCGAATGAGCAGTTCTTC.

This clone was counted a single time. This chain connects TRBV30 to TRBJ1-5; 7 nucleotides line up with TRBD1. Unmatched junction bases numbered 2, after V lost 2 bases and J lost 4 bases. The CDR3 spans 13 residues. The germline V gene encodes CDR1 GTSNPN and CDR2 SVGIG (reference sequence). CDR3 region: CAWSRDSNQPQHF. The CDR3 bases are TGTGCCTGGAGTCGGGACAGTAATCAGCCCCAGCATTTT.

Points on this clone: One end of the junction does not line up with germline, which may come from a read error. V is TRBV7-7 and J is TRBJ2-1; 8 positions agree with TRBD2. Germline CDR1 reads SSHAT; CDR2 reads FNYEAQ (reference sequence). The CDR3 length is 16 residues. Written as DNA, the CDR3 is TGTGCTAGCAGCTTAGTGTGCGGGGGGCCTTACAATGAGCAGTTCTTC. This encodes CASSLVCGGPYNEQFF.